This T cell receptor beta chain was retrieved from a study of blood T cell repertoires in COVID-19. About the research overall: The United States, Italy and Spain were the sources of the acute and convalescent COVID-19 samples.

The CDR3 is made up of 15 amino acids. Germline assignment: CDR1 SGHTA and CDR2 FQGNSA. Trimming cost V 1 base and J 6 bases, with 16 bases left between them. All enrollees were about 18 to 89 years old and from 24 US areas. The protocol was immunoSEQ multiplex PCR, while the TCRdb copy is restricted to in-frame clones and leaves out a portion. Here the sample spans 310,000 or so clones, about 89% being singletons. The clonotype originates from a woman in her forties who had recovered from COVID-19. Sample: PBMCs or T cells enriched from blood (not recorded which). The chain employs TRBV7-2 and TRBJ2-7; the D is unclear. CDR3 nucleotides: TGTGCCAGCAGCTTAGAGTCCCCTGCCCTGGCCGAGCAGTACTTC. Translating gives CASSLESPALAEQYF.